Listed below are T cell receptor beta chains from one sample, sequenced in a study of T-cell memory formation after mild COVID-19. TCRdb analysed the 5' RACE reads with MiXCR anew, one entry per CDR3 protein. The top ten clones hold 3.5% to 4% of a sample with 220,000 or so distinct CDR3 sequences, 9% to 10% of them seen once. The sequencing input was PBMCs or a T cell subset sorted from them (not recorded which). The receptor set was obtained from a young man who had mild COVID-19 (a few samples of this study predate the infection). Cell type and time point are not known. CDR3s include the opening cysteine and the closing phenylalanine or tryptophan. A D gene is named only where the DNA matches it firmly. Size is omitted from some rows. Given values are once, few, many or a class for expanded clones.

clone_size	j_call	v_call	d_call	cdr3_aa	cdr3_nt
few	TRBJ2-3	TRBV29-1	.	CSVTPATDTQYF	TGCAGCGTTACCCCCGCGACAGATACGCAGTATTTT
few	TRBJ1-2	TRBV5-1	.	CASSLDGRNGYTF	TGCGCCAGCAGCTTGGATGGCCGGAATGGCTACACCTTC
few	TRBJ2-7	TRBV4-1	.	CASSQPTRGSSYEQYF	TGCGCCAGCAGCCAACCTACCCGGGGCAGCTCCTACGAGCAGTACTTC
few	TRBJ1-1	TRBV3-1	TRBD1	CASSRDRGYMNTEAFF	TGTGCCAGCAGCCGGGACAGGGGTTACATGAACACTGAAGCTTTCTTT
.	TRBJ2-1	TRBV7-2	.	CASSQRYEQFF	TGTGCCAGCAGCCAGAGATACGAGCAGTTCTTC
.	TRBJ2-3	TRBV10-2	TRBD2	CASIGSGGTDTQYF	TGCGCCAGCATCGGTAGCGGGGGGACAGATACGCAGTATTTT
.	TRBJ2-2	TRBV11-2	.	CASSLLTHRRWDTGELFF	TGTGCCAGCAGCTTATTGACCCACAGACGATGGGACACCGGGGAGCTGTTTTTT
many	TRBJ2-5	TRBV12-3/TRBV12-4	TRBD2	CASMRGAWETQYF	TGTGCCAGCATGCGGGGGGCGTGGGAGACCCAGTACTTC
.	TRBJ1-1	TRBV7-8	.	CASTFGQNTEAFF	TGTGCCAGCACCTTTGGACAGAACACTGAAGCTTTCTTT
.	TRBJ1-2	TRBV12-3/TRBV12-4	TRBD1	CASSRGQPYGYTF	TGTGCCAGCAGTAGGGGACAGCCCTATGGCTACACCTTC
few	TRBJ1-2	TRBV2	.	CARPLGSNYGYTF	TGTGCCAGACCCCTCGGTTCTAACTATGGCTACACCTTC
.	TRBJ2-2	TRBV3-1	.	CASSQRGGGRGELFF	TGTGCCAGCAGCCAACGGGGAGGGGGCCGCGGGGAGCTGTTTTTT
many	TRBJ1-4	TRBV2	.	CASSEGQTILF	TGTGCCAGCAGTGAAGGCCAAACAATACTCTTT
few	TRBJ1-5	TRBV11-2	.	CASSPGTHSNQPQHF	TGTGCCAGCAGCCCCGGGACACATAGCAATCAGCCCCAGCATTTT
.	TRBJ1-6	TRBV7-3	.	CASSLTGTPPLHF	TGTGCCAGCAGCCTTACCGGGACGCCACCCCTCCACTTT
few	TRBJ2-1	TRBV20-1	TRBD2	CSVRVAGGNNEQFF	TGCAGTGTTCGGGTAGCGGGGGGAAACAATGAGCAGTTCTTC
many	TRBJ2-2	TRBV5-1	.	CASSLAGANTGELFF	TGCGCCAGCAGCTTGGCAGGGGCAAACACCGGGGAGCTGTTTTTT
.	TRBJ1-2	TRBV18	TRBD1	CASSIDRDYGYTF	TGTGCCAGCTCAATCGACAGGGACTATGGCTACACCTTC
many	TRBJ2-5	TRBV7-2	.	CASSLLGAETQYF	TGTGCCAGCAGCTTATTGGGGGCAGAGACCCAGTACTTC
.	TRBJ2-4	TRBV3-1	.	CASSQGVSKNIQYF	TGTGCCAGCAGCCAAGGCGTGTCAAAAAACATTCAGTACTTC
few	TRBJ2-7	TRBV7-2	TRBD1	CASSSGGPSYEQYF	TGTGCCAGCAGCTCAGGGGGTCCCTCTTACGAGCAGTACTTC
few	TRBJ2-5	TRBV10-1	TRBD1	CASSNDRVGETQYF	TGCGCCAGCAGTAATGACAGGGTAGGAGAGACCCAGTACTTC
.	TRBJ2-1	TRBV12-3/TRBV12-4	.	CASGLWAGDNEQFF	TGTGCCAGCGGCCTCTGGGCAGGAGACAATGAGCAGTTCTTC
.	TRBJ2-5	TRBV10-3	TRBD2	CAISSQLGLAEETQYF	TGTGCCATCAGTTCACAACTAGGACTAGCGGAGGAGACCCAGTACTTC
many	TRBJ1-1	TRBV19	TRBD1	CASRGGTGGPNTEAFF	TGTGCCAGTAGAGGGGGGACAGGGGGGCCGAACACTGAAGCTTTCTTT
many	TRBJ2-5	TRBV5-1	TRBD1	CASSPGQGAETQYF	TGCGCCAGCAGCCCGGGACAGGGGGCGGAGACCCAGTACTTC
few	TRBJ2-1	TRBV5-1	.	CASSFTGPFSSYNEQFF	TGCGCCAGCAGCTTCACAGGACCATTTAGCTCCTACAATGAGCAGTTCTTC
.	TRBJ2-3	TRBV20-1	.	CSGLVRITDTQYF	TGCAGTGGGCTAGTCCGTATCACAGATACGCAGTATTTT
few	TRBJ2-3	TRBV10-1	.	CATSQGTDTQYF	TGCGCCACCTCGCAAGGCACAGATACGCAGTATTTT
.	TRBJ1-1	TRBV7-2	TRBD1	CASSNTGRGHEAFF	TGTGCCAGCAGCAACACCGGCAGGGGGCATGAAGCTTTCTTT
few	TRBJ1-2	TRBV4-3	.	CASSQDTGNYGYTF	TGCGCCAGCAGCCAAGATACGGGCAACTATGGCTACACCTTC
few	TRBJ2-1	TRBV3-1	.	CASSQMGANEQFF	TGTGCCAGCAGCCAGATGGGAGCAAATGAGCAGTTCTTC
few	TRBJ2-3	TRBV10-3	TRBD2	CASTTSGGADTQYF	TGTGCCTCCACAACTAGCGGGGGGGCAGATACGCAGTATTTT
.	TRBJ1-6	TRBV6-5	TRBD1	CASRGQGGYNSPLHF	TGTGCCAGCAGAGGACAGGGCGGTTATAATTCACCCCTCCACTTT
many	TRBJ1-2	TRBV29-1	.	CSVAGYSNYGYTF	TGCAGCGTGGCGGGGTACAGTAACTATGGCTACACCTTC
few	TRBJ2-7	TRBV3-1	TRBD1	CASSFQGQIYEQYF	TGTGCCAGCAGCTTTCAGGGACAGATCTACGAGCAGTACTTC
few	TRBJ2-1	TRBV11-1	.	CASIGTINENEQFF	TGTGCCAGCATCGGGACAATCAATGAGAATGAGCAGTTCTTC
few	TRBJ2-1	TRBV5-6	TRBD2	CASGLGGLYNEQFF	TGTGCCAGCGGGCTGGGGGGACTATACAATGAGCAGTTCTTC
.	TRBJ2-6	TRBV20-1	.	CSAVQGPGANVLTF	TGCAGTGCTGTACAGGGCCCTGGGGCCAACGTCCTGACTTTC
many	TRBJ2-5	TRBV6-1	.	CASSGGTGMETQYF	TGTGCCAGCAGTGGGGGCACAGGGATGGAGACCCAGTACTTC
.	TRBJ2-3	TRBV4-1	.	CASSQPLAGTDTQYF	TGCGCCAGCAGCCAGCCGTTAGCGGGCACAGATACGCAGTATTTT